The 14 T cell receptor beta chains listed next were all sequenced from one sample in a study of T cell responses to AZD1222 COVID-19 vaccine. The table came from immunoSEQ multiplex PCR; TCRdb's copy has only in-frame clones and leaves some out. This table has 95,000 to 150,000 clones, approximately 90% appearing once. This material consisted of peripheral blood, taken on day 0 of AZD1222 vaccination. All receptors come from an adult in good health.

This chain uses TRBV24-1 with TRBJ1-2; TRBD1 is a possible D gene (5 bases). V was shortened by 6 bases and J by 0 bases, with 10 bases between the two germline ends. The germline gives CDR1 KGHDR, CDR2 SFDVKD. The CDR3 sequence is 14 residues long. Written as DNA, the CDR3 is TGTGCCACCAGTTCAACAGGATCTAACTATGGCTACACCTTC. Its protein is CATSSTGSNYGYTF.

The chain carries TRBV6-5 and TRBJ1-1; weak D call: TRBD1 (5 bases). The CDR3 sequence is 12 residues long. Trimming took off 8 bases at V and 4 bases at J, with 11 bases between the two ends. The germline V gene has CDR1 MNHEY and CDR2 SVGAGI. The CDR3 region is CASYGGGTEAFF. Here the CDR3 DNA reads TGTGCCAGCTATGGGGGGGGCACTGAAGCTTTCTTT.

The chain combines TRBV5-1 with TRBJ2-2; D remains ambiguous. The V end was cut by 8 bases, the J end by 7 bases, with 15 bases between. Germline V gene data show CDR1 as SGHRS and CDR2 as YFSETQ. CDR3 length: 13 residues. CDR3 amino acids: CASSRGPSGELFF. The CDR3 nucleotides read TGCGCCAGTAGCCGAGGACCCAGCGGGGAGCTGTTTTTT.

The CDR3 region is CASTGADELSNTEAFF. In DNA, the CDR3 is TGCGCCAGCACTGGGGCAGACGAACTCTCGAACACTGAAGCTTTCTTT. The chain carries TRBV5-1 and TRBJ1-1; weak D call: TRBD1 (5 bases). This CDR3 is built from 16 residues. Germline loops: CDR1 SGHRS, CDR2 YFSETQ. V was clipped by 6 bases and J by 1 base, with 19 bases between them.

The chain has TRBV29-1 and TRBJ2-3; D possibly matches TRBD1 or TRBD2 (7 bases each). Germline-derived CDR1 and CDR2 are SQVTM and ANQGSEA. CDR3 length: 14 amino acids. Trimming cost V 7 bases and J 4 bases, with 18 bases left between them. The CDR3 DNA follows: TGCAGCGCCGTGGGAGGGACAGCGGCAGATACGCAGTATTTT. Protein product: CSAVGGTAADTQYF.

This chain joins TRBV5-1 and TRBJ1-2, with 12 bases identical to TRBD1. The CDR3 loop spans 16 amino acids. The V gene end was trimmed by 4 bases and the J gene end by 3 bases; junction bases not matched to a gene: 7. CDR1 SGHRS and CDR2 YFSETQ come from the germline V gene. The chain's CDR3 is CASSAPGTGGDYGYTF. CDR3 nucleotides: TGCGCCAGCAGCGCGCCCGGGACAGGGGGCGACTATGGCTACACCTTC. Filled out from reference TRBV5-1 and TRBJ1-2, the complete variable domain reads KAGVTQTPRYLIKTRGQQVTLSCSPISGHRSVSWYQQTPGQGLQFLFEYFSETQRNKGNFPGRFSGRQFSNSRSEMNVSTLELGDSALYLCASSAPGTGGDYGYTFGSGTRLTVV.

The CDR3 DNA reads as TGTGCCTGGGAAGAGCGGGCCCGCACAGATACGCAGTATTTT. Its translation is CAWEERARTDTQYF. V usage is TRBV30 and J usage is TRBJ2-3; D is possibly TRBD2 (6 bases). This CDR3 spans 14 amino acids. The V and J ends lost 5 bases and 1 base respectively, with 13 bases between them. From germline, CDR1 is GTSNPN and CDR2 SVGIG (reference sequence).

The chain links TRBV2 to TRBJ2-7; D gene unclear. The CDR3 spans 10 residues. The V end was cut by 6 bases, the J end by 7 bases, with 7 bases between. CDR1 SNHLY and CDR2 FYNNEI come from the germline V gene. CDR3 sequence: CASRNVEQYF. The DNA for the CDR3 is TGTGCCAGCAGAAACGTAGAGCAGTACTTC.

CDR3 protein: CATSDLRSSYNEQFF. DNA for the CDR3: TGTGCCACCAGTGACCTTAGGAGCTCCTACAATGAGCAGTTCTTC. The chain joins TRBV24-1 to TRBJ2-1; D unresolved. Germline CDR1 reads KGHDR; CDR2 reads SFDVKD. The CDR3 length is 15 residues. Trimming took 4 bases from V and 0 from J, leaving 9 bases between them.

The chain has TRBV4-3 and TRBJ2-1, with TRBD1 as a possible D gene (6 bases). CDR3 length equals 15 residues. The germline V gene encodes CDR1 LGHNA and CDR2 YSLEER. Trimming pared 1 base from V and 7 bases from J, leaving 14 bases between. CDR3 DNA sequence: TGCGCCAGCAGCCAAGGCCAGGGGTTGAGGAATGAGCAGTTCTTC. This sequence encodes CASSQGQGLRNEQFF.

This chain links TRBV19 with TRBJ2-1; no clear D. The ends were cut back, 5 bases at V and 0 bases at J, with 14 bases in the middle. The length of the CDR3 is 16 residues. CDR1 and CDR2 (germline): LNHDA, SQIVND (reference sequence). The DNA for the CDR3 is TGTGCCAGTAGTGGGGTATGGTGGAGCTCCTACAATGAGCAGTTCTTC. Translating it yields CASSGVWWSSYNEQFF.

The chain combines TRBV28 with TRBJ1-2; a possible D gene is TRBD1 (5 bases). The CDR3 runs to 13 residues. Germline CDR1 and CDR2: MDHEN and SYDVKM. The ends were cut back, 10 bases at V and 8 bases at J, with 20 bases in the middle. The CDR3 coding sequence is TGTGCCAACTGGGACGGGGGTTGGGGAGGCTACACCTTC. Translation: CANWDGGWGGYTF.

The CDR3 DNA reads TGTGCCAGCAGTTTAAGGATGAATCAGCCCCAGCATTTT. This translates into CASSLRMNQPQHF. The chain has TRBV12-3 or TRBV12-4 and TRBJ1-5; D ambiguous. Trimming shortened V by 2 bases and J by 4 bases, and 6 bases separated the two germline ends. The CDR3 runs to 13 residues.

The rearrangement uses TRBV19 and TRBJ2-3, with 12 bases fitting TRBD2. Germline-derived CDR1 and CDR2 are LNHDA and SQIVND (reference sequence). With V trimmed by 4 bases and J by 0 bases, 5 bases remained unmatched. The CDR3 extends over 17 amino acids. CDR3 nucleotides: TGTGCCAGTAGTACCGGACTAGCGGGAACTAGCACAGATACGCAGTATTTT. Protein: CASSTGLAGTSTDTQYF.